The 21 T cell receptor beta chains given below trace back to one sample, sequenced in a study of T cells expressing NK-cell markers. No DNA is given; TCRdb re-called the 5' RACE reads and lists each CDR3 protein once. In total, the table holds about half a million distinct CDR3 sequences. Sequenced: blood T cells: a sorted CD56 or NKG2C T cell subset, CD4+ or CD8+ T cells, or bulk PBMC T cells (not recorded which). The source of these receptors is a woman aged 45-65 years in good health.

This sequence joins TRBV7-8 and TRBJ2-1; TCRdb gives TRBD1 as the D gene, but with no DNA this cannot be confirmed. The CDR3 totals 13 residues. Germline-derived CDR1 and CDR2 are SGHVS and FQNEAQ. The chain's CDR3 is CASSTRTGREQFF. Using reference TRBV7-8 and TRBJ2-1 for the parts outside the CDR3, the full variable domain is GAGVSQSPRYKVAKRGQDVALRCDPISGHVSLFWYQQALGQGPEFLTYFQNEAQLDKSGLPSDRFFAERPEGSVSTLKIQRTQQEDSAVYLCASSTRTGREQFFGPGTRLTVL.

The chain has TRBV20-1 and TRBJ2-3; TCRdb proposes TRBD1, but this gene call is untestable without DNA. The germline CDR1 and CDR2 sequences are DFQATT and SNEGSKA (reference sequence). The CDR3 contains 12 residues. Here the CDR3 reads CSARRDPDTQYF.

The V gene is TRBV5-1, the J gene TRBJ2-1; no DNA is available, so the TRBD1 call from TCRdb remains unchecked. Germline V gives CDR1 SGHRS, CDR2 YFSETQ. This CDR3 has 16 residues. The CDR3 spells CASSLPRTGTLDEQFF.

The rearrangement uses TRBV5-6 and TRBJ2-3; TCRdb outputs TRBD1, but without DNA this stays unchecked. CDR1 and CDR2 from the germline V gene are SGHDT and YYEEEE. The CDR3 loop spans 14 amino acids. CDR3 region: CASSLERGADTQYF. The full variable domain, with the rest looked up from reference TRBV5-6 and TRBJ2-3, is DAGVTQSPTHLIKTRGQQVTLRCSPKSGHDTVSWYQQALGQGPQFIFQYYEEEERQRGNFPDRFSGHQFPNYSSELNVNALLLGDSALYLCASSLERGADTQYFGPGTRLTVL.

V and J are TRBV6-7 and TRBJ1-1. TRBV6-7 is known as an ORF, though its function is uncertain. The CDR3 sequence is 12 residues long. CDR3 in amino acids: CASSYSRVWAFF.

The J gene is TRBJ2-2, the V gene TRBV5-4; TCRdb names TRBD1, which stays unverified in the absence of DNA. The length of the CDR3 is 15 residues. Germline V CDR1 and CDR2: SGHNT, YYREEE (reference sequence). The CDR3 region is CASSSTGQGVGELFF. Complete variable domain (other parts from reference TRBV5-4 and TRBJ2-2): ETGVTQSPTHLIKTRGQQVTLRCSSQSGHNTVSWYQQALGQGPQFIFQYYREEENGRGNFPPRFSGLQFPNYSSELNVNALELDDSALYLCASSSTGQGVGELFFGEGSRLTVL.

The chain recombines TRBV5-1 with TRBJ2-3; TCRdb reports TRBD2, a call that lacks DNA to check it against. This CDR3 comprises 16 residues. Germline V gives CDR1 SGHRS, CDR2 YFSETQ. CDR3 region: CASSLDGSRSTDTQYF. Together with reference TRBV5-1 and TRBJ2-3, the CDR3 gives the full variable domain: KAGVTQTPRYLIKTRGQQVTLSCSPISGHRSVSWYQQTPGQGLQFLFEYFSETQRNKGNFPGRFSGRQFSNSRSEMNVSTLELGDSALYLCASSLDGSRSTDTQYFGPGTRLTVL.

The chain recombines TRBV28 with TRBJ1-1; TCRdb's D call, TRBD1, is unchecked because there is no DNA. Germline V gene data show CDR1 as MDHEN and CDR2 as SYDVKM. The CDR3 runs to 13 residues. The CDR3 sequence: CASEGGGYTEAFF.

The rearrangement joins TRBV4-2 to TRBJ1-1; the D call from TCRdb, TRBD1, cannot be confirmed without DNA. The CDR3 length is 15 residues. The germline gives CDR1 LGHNA, CDR2 YNFKEQ. The CDR3: CASSQVGAPAGEAFF.

The genes are TRBV25-1 and TRBJ2-7; TCRdb's D gene call, TRBD1, goes unchecked for lack of DNA. There are 14 residues in the CDR3. Germline assignment: CDR1 MGHDK and CDR2 SYGVNS. Here the CDR3 reads CASRSAGALYEQYF.

The chain employs TRBV20-1 and TRBJ2-5; there is no DNA to check the TCRdb D call of TRBD1. The CDR3 totals 14 residues. Germline V gives CDR1 DFQATT, CDR2 SNEGSKA (reference sequence). The CDR3 is CSAQKRDSQETQYF.

The rearrangement links TRBV7-2 to TRBJ2-1; TCRdb indicates TRBD2, and absent DNA this call remains unverified. Germline loops: CDR1 SGHTA, CDR2 FQGNSA. The CDR3 is made up of 18 amino acids. This CDR3 reads CASSLNPFGLAALREQFF. Drawing the rest from reference TRBV7-2 and TRBJ2-1, the complete variable domain is GAGVSQSPSNKVTEKGKDVELRCDPISGHTALYWYRQSLGQGLEFLIYFQGNSAPDKSGLPSDRFSAERTGGSVSTLTIQRTQQEDSAVYLCASSLNPFGLAALREQFFGPGTRLTVL.

V is TRBV7-9 and J is TRBJ2-3; TCRdb selects TRBD1, and the lack of DNA leaves this call unchecked. Germline V gives CDR1 SEHNR, CDR2 FQNEAQ (reference sequence). The CDR3 is 14 amino acids. The CDR3 region is CASSPGHLTDTQYF.

CDR3 sequence: CASSLGQGVNNQPQHF. The gene calls are TRBV12-3 or TRBV12-4 and TRBJ1-5; TCRdb outputs TRBD1, but without DNA this stays unchecked. The length of the CDR3 is 16 residues.

The chain employs TRBV10-3 and TRBJ1-3; TCRdb outputs TRBD1, but without DNA this stays unchecked. The CDR3 consists of 13 residues. Germline lookup yields CDR1 ENHRY and CDR2 SYGVKD. The CDR3 loop is CAISARGLDTIYF.

J is TRBJ1-6 and V is TRBV7-2; the TRBD1 assignment by TCRdb is unverifiable without DNA. Germline V gene data show CDR1 as SGHTA and CDR2 as FQGNSA. The CDR3 consists of 15 residues. CDR3 protein: CASSSQGRSNSPLHF.

The J gene is TRBJ2-7, the V gene TRBV12-3 or TRBV12-4; TCRdb's D gene call, TRBD1, goes unchecked for lack of DNA. The CDR3 length is 14 residues. The CDR3 sequence is CASSAFRGQGVRYF.

The chain employs TRBV30 and TRBJ2-7; the D call from TCRdb, TRBD2, cannot be confirmed without DNA. Germline CDR1 reads GTSNPN; CDR2 reads SVGIG (reference sequence). The CDR3 contains 13 residues. CDR3 sequence: CAWTAGGPGEQYF. Full variable domain (rest looked up from reference TRBV30 and TRBJ2-7): SQTIHQWPATLVQPVGSPLSLECTVEGTSNPNLYWYRQAAGRGLQLLFYSVGIGQISSEVPQNLSASRPQDRQFILSSKKLLLSDSGFYLCAWTAGGPGEQYFGPGTRLTVT.

The chain is built from TRBV4-1 and TRBJ1-5. This CDR3 is 18 amino acids long. Germline CDR1 and CDR2: MGHRA and YSYEKL. Here the CDR3 reads CASSQDHTLGQFNQPQHF.

This sequence joins TRBV12-3 or TRBV12-4 and TRBJ2-7; no DNA is available, so the TRBD1 call from TCRdb remains unchecked. The CDR3 sequence is 16 residues long. CDR3 sequence reads: CASSLTPGQISYEQYF.

The rearrangement links TRBV11-3 to TRBJ2-1; checking the TCRdb D call of TRBD1 is not possible without DNA. The CDR3 spans 14 residues. CDR1 is SGHNT, CDR2 YENEEA, per germline. The CDR3 loop is CASSVTGGGSKQFF.